A single sample gave rise to the 29 T cell receptor beta chains below, sequenced in a study of technical replicates of blood from several donors. TCRdb keeps only in-frame clones here, not all; method: immunoSEQ multiplex PCR. Of 45,000 to 60,000 clones in the sample, 91% are singletons; the top ten hold about 3.6%. Sequenced material: PBMCs. These receptors came from a human donor in good health. Some clones in this sample may be carry-over from other donors' samples.

The chain carries TRBV29-1 and TRBJ2-7, with D possibly matching TRBD2 (6 bases). Germline assignment: CDR1 SQVTM and CDR2 ANQGSEA. V was trimmed by 6 bases and J by 2 bases, leaving 8 bases between them. The CDR3 totals 11 residues. In nucleotides, the CDR3 is TGCAGCGTCGGCGGGACCTACGAGCAGTACTTC. Its protein is CSVGGTYEQYF.

The rearrangement links TRBV5-1 to TRBJ2-1, with TRBD1 matching 11 bases. The V and J ends lost 4 bases and 4 bases, in that order; junction bases with no gene match: 1. The CDR3 is 14 amino acids. Germline-derived CDR1 and CDR2 are SGHRS and YFSETQ. The chain's CDR3 is CASSGTGGYNEQFF. CDR3 bases: TGCGCCAGCAGCGGGACAGGGGGATACAATGAGCAGTTCTTC.

This chain uses TRBV9 with TRBJ2-1; 7 bases line up with TRBD1. The J segment lost 0 bases and the V segment lost 2 bases, leaving 8 bases of the junction unmatched. Germline CDR1 and CDR2: SGDLS and YYNGEE. The CDR3 runs to 17 residues. CDR3 protein: CASSVGAAGGSYNEQFF. Written as DNA, the CDR3 is TGTGCCAGCAGCGTGGGGGCGGCAGGGGGCTCCTACAATGAGCAGTTCTTC.

The rearrangement links TRBV30 to TRBJ1-2; D possibly corresponds to TRBD1 (6 bases). The CDR3 is 14 residues long. CDR1 is GTSNPN and CDR2 is SVGIG in the germline V gene (reference sequence). V dropped 3 bases and J dropped 3 bases, with 14 bases sitting between them. The CDR3 DNA sequence: TGTGCCTGGAGCCGAACAGGGTCCGACTATGGCTACACCTTC. This sequence encodes CAWSRTGSDYGYTF.

V usage is TRBV9 and J usage is TRBJ1-3, with TRBD1 matching 8 bases. The CDR3 runs 16 residues. Germline CDR1 SGDLS, CDR2 YYNGEE. J lost 0 bases, V lost 3 bases, and 5 bases had no gene match. This chain's CDR3 is CASSAGQGPSGNTIYF. Written as DNA, the CDR3 is TGTGCCAGCAGCGCCGGACAGGGCCCCTCTGGAAACACCATATATTTT.

This clone has just one count. This sequence joins TRBV5-6 and TRBJ1-2; possibly TRBD1 for D (5 bases). Germline loops: CDR1 SGHDT, CDR2 YYEEEE. Trimming left V 4 bases short and J 12 bases short, with 13 bases between. The CDR3 length is 11 residues. The CDR3 region has the DNA TGTGCCAGCAGCACGGGACTTTTTGACACCTTC. Translation gives CASSTGLFDTF.

The chain employs TRBV30 and TRBJ1-6, with D perhaps matching TRBD1 (5 bases). The CDR3 runs 13 residues. The germline V gene has CDR1 GTSNPN and CDR2 SVGIG (reference sequence). V was pared by 5 bases and J by 8 bases, with 13 bases between. The CDR3 reads CAWAGLNDSPLHF. As DNA, the CDR3 is TGTGCCTGGGCGGGACTGAATGATTCACCCCTCCACTTT.

In its sample, this clone was seen once. The rearrangement uses TRBV7-8 and TRBJ1-6, with TRBD1 identical over 9 bases. The CDR3 totals 17 residues. Germline V gene lookup returns CDR1 SGHVS and CDR2 FQNEAQ. V trimming: 1 base; J trimming: 6 bases; junction bases outside the gene matches: 7. The CDR3 DNA follows: TGTGCCAGCAGCTTAGTAAGAACAGGGGGCAGTAATTCACCCCTCCACTTT. Amino acids: CASSLVRTGGSNSPLHF. Using reference TRBV7-8 and TRBJ1-6 for the parts outside the CDR3, the full variable domain is GAGVSQSPRYKVAKRGQDVALRCDPISGHVSLFWYQQALGQGPEFLTYFQNEAQLDKSGLPSDRFFAERPEGSVSTLKIQRTQQEDSAVYLCASSLVRTGGSNSPLHFGNGTRLTVT.

This rearrangement joins TRBV5-1 to TRBJ1-4; 7 bases align to TRBD1. CDR3 length: 15 residues. The germline V gene has CDR1 SGHRS and CDR2 YFSETQ. V trimming: 4 bases; J trimming: 4 bases; junction bases outside the gene matches: 7. In nucleotides, the CDR3 is TGCGCCAGCAGCCGACAGGGATTCCTTAATGAAAAACTGTTTTTT. It codes for CASSRQGFLNEKLFF. Drawing the rest from reference TRBV5-1 and TRBJ1-4, the complete variable domain is KAGVTQTPRYLIKTRGQQVTLSCSPISGHRSVSWYQQTPGQGLQFLFEYFSETQRNKGNFPGRFSGRQFSNSRSEMNVSTLELGDSALYLCASSRQGFLNEKLFFGSGTQLSVL.

This clone was seen once. The chain recombines TRBV29-1 with TRBJ2-1; weak D call: TRBD1 (6 bases). Germline CDR1 SQVTM, CDR2 ANQGSEA. Trimming cost V 4 bases and J 9 bases, with 13 bases left between them. The CDR3 sequence is 12 residues long. The CDR3 DNA is TGCAGCGTTGGGGGGACATATGTTGAGCAGTTCTTC. This encodes CSVGGTYVEQFF.

This rearrangement joins TRBV29-1 to TRBJ2-2, with D possibly TRBD2 on 6 matching bases. The V gene lost 0 bases and the J gene lost 13 bases, with 18 bases spanning the gap. The length of the CDR3 is 14 residues. Germline CDR1 reads SQVTM; CDR2 reads ANQGSEA. The CDR3 DNA sequence: TGCAGCGTTGAAGATCCCAGCGGGCCACGCGGGCTGTTTTTT. This codes for CSVEDPSGPRGLFF.

V and J are TRBV7-2 and TRBJ2-1; 11 bases map to TRBD2. CDR1 SGHTA and CDR2 FQGNSA come from the germline V gene. With V trimmed by 5 bases and J by 6 bases, 6 bases remained unmatched. The CDR3 has 15 amino acids. This chain's CDR3 is CASSQRGTSGNEQFF. The CDR3 nucleotides read TGTGCCAGCAGCCAACGGGGGACTAGCGGCAATGAGCAGTTCTTC.

The chain has TRBV4-3 and TRBJ2-1; a possible D gene is TRBD2 (6 bases). Per the germline V gene, CDR1 is LGHNA and CDR2 is YSLEER. Deletions cut 4 bases from V and 7 bases from J, with 17 bases between. CDR3 length equals 15 residues. CDR3 in amino acids: CASSRDSGVENEQFF. Written as DNA, the CDR3 is TGCGCCAGCAGCCGAGATAGCGGTGTGGAGAATGAGCAGTTCTTC.

The rearrangement uses TRBV30 and TRBJ2-5, with D tentatively TRBD2 (5 bases). From germline, CDR1 is GTSNPN and CDR2 SVGIG (reference sequence). The CDR3 sequence is 13 residues long. The ends were cut back, 1 base at V and 7 bases at J, with 13 bases in the middle. Here the CDR3 DNA reads TGTGCCTGGAGTGAAGGGAACGCGGGGACCCAGTACTTC. It codes for CAWSEGNAGTQYF.

This chain connects TRBV7-2 to TRBJ1-2, with TRBD1 matching 8 bases. V was clipped by 5 bases and J by 3 bases; unmatched bases: 17. CDR3 length: 18 residues. Looked up from germline, CDR1 is SGHTA and CDR2 is FQGNSA. As DNA, the CDR3 is TGTGCCAGCAGCCAACAGGGGGGTAAGGTTGTGGCCTACTATGGCTACACCTTC. Protein product: CASSQQGGKVVAYYGYTF.

This clone was seen only once. In DNA form, the CDR3 reads TGTGCCATCAGCCAGTCCGGGACAGGGATGCAGAGCTCCTACGAGCAGTACTTC. It is translated as CAISQSGTGMQSSYEQYF. This chain connects TRBV10-3 to TRBJ2-7; TRBD1 matches 9 bases. The CDR3 totals 18 residues. After removal of 6 bases from V and 0 bases from J, the junction contained 15 bases not matched to a gene. The germline V gene has CDR1 ENHRY and CDR2 SYGVKD.

The chain carries TRBV27 and TRBJ1-4; D uncertain. CDR1 and CDR2 (germline): MNHEY, SMNVEV (reference sequence). V was shortened by 6 bases and J by 10 bases, with 30 bases between the two germline ends. This CDR3 is built from 18 residues. For the CDR3, the DNA is TGTGCCAGCAGGCCCCTGTGGCAATTACTCTTAAATGAGGTAAAACTGTTTTTT. Translating gives CASRPLWQLLLNEVKLFF.

The rearrangement uses TRBV7-2 and TRBJ2-7, with TRBD1 matching over 12 bases. Trimming at V came to 4 bases and at J to 2 bases, leaving 3 bases not matched to a gene. This CDR3 contains 15 residues. The germline V gene encodes CDR1 SGHTA and CDR2 FQGNSA. Here the CDR3 reads CASSWGQGAAYEQYF. The CDR3 DNA reads TGTGCCAGCAGCTGGGGACAGGGGGCCGCCTACGAGCAGTACTTC.

The chain links TRBV6-1 to TRBJ1-2; TRBD1 matches 8 bases. Germline values: CDR1 MNHNS, CDR2 SASEGT. The CDR3 covers 14 residues. V trimming: 2 bases; J trimming: 5 bases; junction bases outside the gene matches: 4. CDR3 bases: TGTGCCAGCAGTGAATTGGGGACAGGATATGGCTACACCTTC. Protein: CASSELGTGYGYTF.

V and J are TRBV7-9 and TRBJ2-1, with 10 nucleotides matching TRBD2. The CDR3 length is 16 residues. Germline assignment: CDR1 SEHNR and CDR2 FQNEAQ (reference sequence). With V trimmed by 7 bases and J by 8 bases, 14 bases remained unmatched. The CDR3 spells CASTLLAGVLDDEQFF. In DNA form, the CDR3 reads TGTGCCAGCACGCTGCTAGCGGGAGTTCTTGACGATGAGCAGTTCTTC. Supplemented by reference TRBV7-9 and TRBJ2-1, the full variable domain reads DTGVSQNPRHKITKRGQNVTFRCDPISEHNRLYWYRQTLGQGPEFLTYFQNEAQLEKSRLLSDRFSAERPKGSFSTLEIQRTEQGDSAMYLCASTLLAGVLDDEQFFGPGTRLTVL.

The chain has TRBV6-5 and TRBJ1-6; no definite D call. Germline V gene sequence: CDR1 MNHEY, CDR2 SVGAGI. Trimming left V 0 bases short and J 8 bases short, with 11 bases between. The CDR3 is 15 residues long. The CDR3 region is CASSYSHGEDSPLHF. CDR3 nucleotides: TGTGCCAGCAGTTACTCGCATGGGGAGGATTCACCCCTCCACTTT.

The chain uses TRBV7-3 and TRBJ2-5; 8 bases line up with TRBD2. CDR1 is SGHTA, CDR2 FQGTGA, per germline. The V and J ends lost 5 bases and 5 bases, in that order; junction bases with no gene match: 4. This CDR3 is 13 amino acids long. The CDR3 bases are TGTGCCAGCAGCAGGGGACTAGGGGAGACCCAGTACTTC. As protein: CASSRGLGETQYF. Together with reference TRBV7-3 and TRBJ2-5, the CDR3 gives the full variable domain: GAGVSQTPSNKVTEKGKYVELRCDPISGHTALYWYRQSLGQGPEFLIYFQGTGAADDSGLPNDRFFAVRPEGSVSTLKIQRTERGDSAVYLCASSRGLGETQYFGPGTRLLVL.

The CDR3 reads CASSEPRRDSYEQYF. The CDR3 nucleotides read TGTGCCAGCAGTGAACCCCGACGGGATTCCTACGAGCAGTACTTC. The chain employs TRBV2 and TRBJ2-7; D is perhaps TRBD2 (5 bases). The V and J ends lost 2 bases and 1 base respectively, with 12 bases between them. Germline lookup yields CDR1 SNHLY and CDR2 FYNNEI. CDR3 size: 15 residues.

J is TRBJ1-6 and V is TRBV25-1, with D unresolved. V dropped 4 bases and J dropped 9 bases, with 16 bases sitting between them. The CDR3 is 15 residues long. Looked up from germline, CDR1 is MGHDK and CDR2 is SYGVNS. The CDR3 DNA follows: TGTGCCAGCAGTGCGGCGGCCGGGGATAGTTCACCCCTCCACTTT. It translates to CASSAAAGDSSPLHF.

Here the CDR3 reads CASSEAEASGGGGELFF. CDR3 in DNA: TGTGCCAGCAGTGAAGCTGAGGCTAGCGGGGGAGGCGGGGAGCTGTTTTTT. This chain joins TRBV2 and TRBJ2-2, with TRBD2 matching over 10 bases. CDR3 length equals 17 residues. V lost 0 bases and J lost 7; bases outside the gene matches: 8. Germline CDR1 reads SNHLY; CDR2 reads FYNNEI.

The V call is TRBV6-1, the J call TRBJ2-7; D possibly corresponds to TRBD2 (5 bases). The germline V gene encodes CDR1 MNHNS and CDR2 SASEGT. The length of the CDR3 is 14 residues. V was shortened by 6 bases and J by 3 bases, with 15 bases between the two germline ends. The CDR3 reads CASSELGVVYEQYF. DNA of the CDR3: TGTGCCAGCAGCGAGCTCGGGGTCGTCTACGAGCAGTACTTC.

CDR3 nucleotides: TGTGCCAGCTCACCGGGACACCTAGCCAAAAACATTCAGTACTTC. Translating it yields CASSPGHLAKNIQYF. The genes are TRBV18 and TRBJ2-4, with a tentative D call TRBD1 (6 bases). V lost 3 bases and J lost 0, with 9 bases in between. Per the germline V gene, CDR1 is KGHSH and CDR2 is LQKENI. The CDR3 contains 15 residues.

V gene TRBV6-6 combines with J gene TRBJ1-2, with a possible D match to TRBD1 (5 bases). V was trimmed by 5 bases and J by 13 bases, leaving 23 bases between them. The germline gives CDR1 MNHNY, CDR2 SVGAGI (reference sequence). The CDR3 totals 14 residues. CDR3 amino acids: CASSPSGSGDLTTF. DNA of the CDR3: TGTGCCAGCAGTCCCTCCGGGAGTGGGGACCTAACCACCTTC.

The gene calls are TRBV11-2 and TRBJ1-6, with 8 bases identical to TRBD1. CDR1 is SGHAT, CDR2 FQNNGV, per germline. J was trimmed by 6 bases and V by 5 bases; bases with no gene match: 3. The CDR3 sequence is 14 residues long. The chain's CDR3 is CASSVTGGNSPLHF. The CDR3 nucleotides are TGTGCCAGCAGCGTCACAGGGGGTAATTCACCCCTCCACTTT.